The 28 T cell receptor beta chains reported below all come from one sample, sequenced in a study of CD8+ T cells in alopecia areata (dated by TCRdb to between 2018 and 2020). Receptor libraries were prepared by the immunoSEQ multiplex PCR assay. RNA was extracted from all samples and reverse transcribed into cDNA, which served as template for TCR sequencing. TCRdb's version of the immuneACCESS table is confined to in-frame rearrangements and falls short of the full clone set. An unresolved V gene accounts for under half of the shortfall where checked; the remainder is of unknown origin. Counted in this sample were 150,000 or so clones; around 49% of them appeared once. The ten most abundant clones make up roughly 20% of the sample. The time point label corresponds to: baseline before oral tofacitinib. The material sequenced was CD8+ T cells sorted from blood, taken at week 0. The receptors stem from a human donor with alopecia areata.

The chain is built from TRBV9 and TRBJ1-2; maybe TRBD1 (5 bases). The germline V gene has CDR1 SGDLS and CDR2 YYNGEE. This CDR3 is built from 17 residues. The V end was cut by 3 bases, the J end by 2 bases, with 20 bases between. CDR3 nucleotide sequence: TGTGCCAGCAGCGCCTCCTCGGGACTCCTAACGAACTATGGCTACACCTTC. Protein product: CASSASSGLLTNYGYTF.

CDR3 protein: CASSPGGFHEQYF. In DNA form, the CDR3 reads TGTGCCAGCAGCCCTGGGGGCTTCCACGAGCAGTACTTC. V is TRBV14 and J is TRBJ2-7; possibly TRBD1 for D (6 bases). Trimming stripped 4 bases from V and 5 bases from J, with 12 bases between. CDR1 and CDR2 (germline): SGHDN, FVKESK. CDR3 length: 13 residues.

This chain connects TRBV15 to TRBJ2-6, with D unresolved. Trimming took 3 bases from V and 2 from J, leaving 5 bases between them. This CDR3 has 14 residues. The germline V gene encodes CDR1 LNHNV and CDR2 YYDKDF (reference sequence). This chain's CDR3 is CATSSLAGANVLTF. The CDR3 DNA sequence: TGTGCCACCAGCAGTTTAGCTGGGGCCAACGTCCTGACTTTC. The full variable domain, its missing parts supplied by reference TRBV15 and TRBJ2-6, is DAMVIQNPRYQVTQFGKPVTLSCSQTLNHNVMYWYQQKSSQAPKLLFHYYDKDFNNEADTPDNFQSRRPNTSFCFLDIRSPGLGDTAMYLCATSSLAGANVLTFGAGSRLTVL.

V is TRBV9 and J is TRBJ2-7, with D possibly matching TRBD2 (6 bases). Germline CDR1 and CDR2: SGDLS and YYNGEE. The CDR3 is 14 amino acids. Trimming removed 3 bases at V and 3 bases at J, with 13 bases between. CDR3 nucleotide sequence: TGTGCCAGCAGCGAGGGGCGGGAAGGCTACGAGCAGTACTTC. This encodes CASSEGREGYEQYF.

The CDR3 coding sequence is TGTGCCAGCAGTTACCAAGCGGAGGGCCCCTACAATGAGCAGTTCTTC. As protein: CASSYQAEGPYNEQFF. V gene TRBV6-5 combines with J gene TRBJ2-1, with D possibly TRBD2 on 6 matching bases. Germline-derived CDR1 and CDR2 are MNHEY and SVGAGI. Between the trimmed V and J ends, which lost 2 bases and 2 bases, there was a span of 13 bases. The CDR3 covers 16 residues.

This clone was counted a few times. The genes are TRBV7-2 and TRBJ1-4; maybe TRBD1 (6 bases). Germline V gene sequence: CDR1 SGHTA, CDR2 FQGNSA. This CDR3 comprises 16 residues. The V gene lost 1 base and the J gene lost 9 bases, with 18 bases spanning the gap. CDR3 DNA: TGTGCCAGCAGCTTAGACTCCAGGAGGGGGGAAAAAAAACTGTTTTTT. This translates into CASSLDSRRGEKKLFF.

The chain couples TRBV30 to TRBJ1-1; D gene uncertain. This CDR3 has 12 amino acids. CDR1 GTSNPN and CDR2 SVGIG come from the germline V gene (reference sequence). V shed 5 bases and J shed 2 bases, with 9 bases lying between them. The CDR3 region has the DNA TGTGCCTGGTCTTGGACCAACACTGAAGCTTTCTTT. This encodes CAWSWTNTEAFF.

The J gene is TRBJ2-3, the V gene TRBV10-2, with TRBD1 matching over 8 bases. Germline lookup yields CDR1 WSHSY and CDR2 SAAADI. This CDR3 contains 14 residues. With 8 bases clipped from V and 2 bases from J, the junction kept 6 bases outside the gene matches. CDR3 bases: TGCGCCAGCGCCTGGACAGGGCTCACAGATACGCAGTATTTT. Encoded protein: CASAWTGLTDTQYF.

This clone showed up just a few times. The V and J genes are TRBV30 and TRBJ2-2; D may be TRBD1 (6 bases). Between the trimmed V and J ends, which lost 4 bases and 4 bases, there was a span of 13 bases. The CDR3 is 14 residues long. Germline V gives CDR1 GTSNPN, CDR2 SVGIG (reference sequence). The CDR3 nucleotides read TGTGCCTGGACACAGGGAACGAGCACCGGGGAGCTGTTTTTT. The encoded protein is CAWTQGTSTGELFF.

This clone appeared once. The chain combines TRBV27 with TRBJ2-3, with 9 bases matching TRBD1. The CDR3 extends over 15 amino acids. In germline, CDR1 is MNHEY, CDR2 SMNVEV (reference sequence). Losses at the gene ends were 4 bases for V and 0 bases for J; bases not matched to a gene: 2. For the CDR3, the DNA is TGTGCCAGCAGTTACAGGGGGCTAAGCACAGATACGCAGTATTTT. As protein: CASSYRGLSTDTQYF.

The chain employs TRBV27 and TRBJ2-7, with 7 bases lining up with TRBD1. Per the germline V gene, CDR1 is MNHEY and CDR2 is SMNVEV (reference sequence). The CDR3 is made up of 13 amino acids. V gave up 5 bases and J gave up 3 bases; unmatched junction bases: 4. The CDR3 region is CASSPGTVYEQYF. DNA of the CDR3: TGTGCCAGCAGTCCCGGGACAGTCTACGAGCAGTACTTC.

The table lists this clone with a few counts. This chain joins TRBV7-9 and TRBJ2-1; D is undetermined. Germline V gene lookup returns CDR1 SEHNR and CDR2 FQNEAQ (reference sequence). Deletions cut 3 bases from V and 5 bases from J, with 8 bases between. The CDR3 covers 13 residues. DNA for the CDR3: TGTGCCAGCAGCTTGGAAGAGAACAATGAGCAGTTCTTC. The encoded protein is CASSLEENNEQFF.

This chain links TRBV29-1 with TRBJ2-1, with 8 bases matching TRBD2. Germline lookup yields CDR1 SQVTM and CDR2 ANQGSEA. The CDR3 totals 13 residues. V shed 7 bases, J shed 4 bases, and the junction held 6 bases outside the gene matches. In DNA, the CDR3 is TGCAGCGCGGAGGTAGCGGGGTACAATGAGCAGTTCTTC. Protein product: CSAEVAGYNEQFF.

This sequence joins TRBV5-1 and TRBJ2-2; D may be TRBD1 (6 bases). Trimming took 0 bases from V and 1 from J, leaving 7 bases between them. The CDR3 is made up of 15 amino acids. Germline-derived CDR1 and CDR2 are SGHRS and YFSETQ. The CDR3, as DNA: TGCGCCAGCAGCTTGGAGACAGGGAACACCGGGGAGCTGTTTTTT. The encoded protein is CASSLETGNTGELFF.

The chain links TRBV27 to TRBJ1-5; 7 nucleotides align to TRBD1. V lost 6 bases, J lost 4 bases, and 9 bases stayed unmatched. This CDR3 is built from 15 residues. Looked up from germline, CDR1 is MNHEY and CDR2 is SMNVEV (reference sequence). The CDR3 DNA follows: TGTGCCAGCAGCGCAGCGGGACAGATGAATCAGCCCCAGCATTTT. Translated, it gives CASSAAGQMNQPQHF.

Turning to this clone: This sample includes further DNA sequences coding for the same CDR3. This chain uses TRBV29-1 with TRBJ1-1; no definite D call. V gave up 4 bases and J gave up 5 bases, with 11 bases separating them. The CDR3 is made up of 12 amino acids. CDR1 and CDR2 from the germline V gene are SQVTM and ANQGSEA. CDR3 residues: CSVVPRGTEAFF. CDR3 nucleotides: TGCAGCGTTGTTCCCCGAGGAACTGAAGCTTTCTTT. The full variable domain, its missing parts supplied by reference TRBV29-1 and TRBJ1-1, is SAVISQKPSRDICQRGTSLTIQCQVDSQVTMMFWYRQQPGQSLTLIATANQGSEATYESGFVIDKFPISRPNLTFSTLTVSNMSPEDSSIYLCSVVPRGTEAFFGQGTRLTVV.

This rearrangement joins TRBV29-1 to TRBJ2-7; D call uncertain. V was clipped by 3 bases and J by 6 bases, with 12 bases between them. Germline V gives CDR1 SQVTM, CDR2 ANQGSEA. This CDR3 has 12 residues. In DNA, the CDR3 is TGCAGCGTTGATTCCGGGTTGTCCGAGCAGTACTTC. Protein product: CSVDSGLSEQYF.

This clone was picked up a small number of times. The chain has TRBV5-5 and TRBJ2-2; 8 bases fit TRBD2. Trimming cost V 3 bases and J 4 bases; bases outside gene matches: 14. CDR1 is SGHKS, CDR2 YYEKEE, per germline (reference sequence). There are 18 residues in the CDR3. CDR3 in DNA: TGTGCCAGCAGCTGGACGGAGGAGACTAGCGAATTCACCGGGGAGCTGTTTTTT. Protein sequence: CASSWTEETSEFTGELFF.

This clone showed up just a few times. J is TRBJ1-6 and V is TRBV12-5, with unresolved D. Germline assignment: CDR1 LGHNT and CDR2 FRNRAP. This CDR3 contains 13 residues. Trimming left V 0 bases short and J 15 bases short, with 12 bases between. The CDR3 bases are TGTGCTAGTGGTTTGGTTCCCCCCGGGGACCTCCACTTT. As protein: CASGLVPPGDLHF.

CDR3 nucleotide sequence: TGCAGCGTTGATGGACCGATGAACACTGAAGCTTTCTTT. Its translation: CSVDGPMNTEAFF. This sequence joins TRBV29-1 and TRBJ1-1; D is ambiguous. The CDR3 length is 13 residues. Germline-derived CDR1 and CDR2 are SQVTM and ANQGSEA. The V end lost 3 bases, the J end lost 0 bases, and 8 bases lay between the germline ends.

The rearrangement uses TRBV29-1 and TRBJ2-5, with D possibly matching TRBD2 (5 bases). V lost 6 bases to trimming and J lost 5 bases, with 13 bases between them. Germline V lookup: CDR1 SQVTM, CDR2 ANQGSEA. This CDR3 has 12 amino acids. For the CDR3, the DNA is TGCAGCGTGCTAGCTGCAAGGGAGACCCAGTACTTC. It codes for CSVLAARETQYF.

This chain links TRBV4-1 with TRBJ2-5, with 8 nucleotides matching TRBD2. The trim removed 1 base at V and 5 bases at J, leaving 6 bases unmatched. This CDR3 contains 15 residues. Germline values: CDR1 MGHRA, CDR2 YSYEKL. The CDR3 DNA sequence: TGCGCCAGCAGCCAAGTCTCGGGGGGGCTTGAGACCCAGTACTTC. Residues: CASSQVSGGLETQYF.

Notes on this clone: This sample includes further DNA sequences coding for the same CDR3. The V call is TRBV29-1, the J call TRBJ1-2; 9 positions agree with TRBD1. Germline lookup yields CDR1 SQVTM and CDR2 ANQGSEA. CDR3 length: 13 amino acids. V shed 2 bases and J 4 bases; nucleotides not matched to a gene: 2. CDR3 amino acids: CSVELDRGYGYTF. The CDR3 region has the DNA TGCAGCGTTGAACTGGACAGGGGCTATGGCTACACCTTC.

This clone was counted only a few times. CDR3 amino acids: CASSTPGWYPEAFF. DNA of the CDR3: TGTGCCAGTAGTACCCCCGGATGGTACCCTGAAGCTTTCTTT. J is TRBJ1-1 and V is TRBV19, with no clear D. The CDR3 loop spans 14 amino acids. The V end was cut by 4 bases, the J end by 6 bases, with 15 bases between. Per the germline V gene, CDR1 is LNHDA and CDR2 is SQIVND (reference sequence).

This clone was found a few times. V and J are TRBV7-3 and TRBJ2-7, with 10 bases aligning to TRBD2. The CDR3 has 15 residues. Germline V CDR1 and CDR2: SGHTA, FQGTGA. Unmatched junction bases numbered 5, after V lost 1 base and J lost 5 bases. Written as DNA, the CDR3 is TGTGCCAGCAGCTTAAATCCTAGCGGGGGCAACGAGCAGTACTTC. It encodes CASSLNPSGGNEQYF. The whole variable domain, remainder taken from reference TRBV7-3 and TRBJ2-7, is GAGVSQTPSNKVTEKGKYVELRCDPISGHTALYWYRQSLGQGPEFLIYFQGTGAADDSGLPNDRFFAVRPEGSVSTLKIQRTERGDSAVYLCASSLNPSGGNEQYFGPGTRLTVT.

This chain connects TRBV30 to TRBJ2-5; TRBD2 matches at 12 bases. Germline V gene lookup returns CDR1 GTSNPN and CDR2 SVGIG (reference sequence). The length of the CDR3 is 17 residues. Losses at the gene ends were 1 base for V and 2 bases for J; bases not matched to a gene: 8. The CDR3, as DNA: TGTGCCTGGAGTGCCGGACTAGCGGGGCCGGGGCAAGAGACCCAGTACTTC. Protein: CAWSAGLAGPGQETQYF. Based on the CDR3 plus reference TRBV30 and TRBJ2-5, the full variable domain is SQTIHQWPATLVQPVGSPLSLECTVEGTSNPNLYWYRQAAGRGLQLLFYSVGIGQISSEVPQNLSASRPQDRQFILSSKKLLLSDSGFYLCAWSAGLAGPGQETQYFGPGTRLLVL.

The chain uses TRBV5-1 and TRBJ1-2, with 7 bases that match TRBD1. The CDR3 sequence is 15 residues long. J was trimmed by 3 bases and V by 0 bases; bases with no gene match: 5. Per germline, CDR1 SGHRS and CDR2 YFSETQ. DNA for the CDR3: TGCGCCAGCAGCTTGGGACAGGGTATTGACTATGGCTACACCTTC. It is translated as CASSLGQGIDYGYTF.

This chain joins TRBV6-5 and TRBJ2-3; D may be TRBD2 (5 bases). The CDR3 extends over 15 amino acids. Germline-derived CDR1 and CDR2 are MNHEY and SVGAGI. Trimming pared 8 bases from V and 2 bases from J, leaving 17 bases between. The CDR3 coding sequence is TGTGCCAGCGGAGAACACGGAGGAACCACAGATACGCAGTATTTT. Amino acid sequence: CASGEHGGTTDTQYF.